This TCR beta chain originates from a study of cytomegalovirus exposure and HLA in healthy donors (dated by TCRdb to 2016 to 2017). Background on the whole study: According to an earlier analysis of 550 to 700 of the donors, about 179 million T cells yielded over 100 million unique TCR beta sequences and approximately 300 Gb of sequence data. To study patterns of TCR occurrence, a later analysis re-analyzed previously published TCR beta repertoires from 600 to 750 donors and added high-resolution HLA genotyping. Of the 398 genotyped donors, roughly 80% were placed in the genetic ancestry cluster associated with self-reported Caucasian donors. About 280 gigabases of sequencing data and approximately 85 million unique TCR sequences were included in an early release covering 550 to 800 HLA-typed donors. The study combined high-throughput TCR immunosequencing, statistical association of individual TCRs with disease status, and machine learning to predict cytomegalovirus infection status. About 5 DR-DQ haplotypes were handled as single units for association and clustering, since linkage in the cohort was strong. In a later genetic analysis, genome-wide SNP genotypes for about three fifths of the roughly 670 donors were used, and that subset was treated as a discovery cohort. The study aimed to test whether cataloging public T cell receptors could reveal signatures of past pathogen exposure. Donor age, sex, ethnicity and CMV serostatus were compiled alongside the repertoire data. Typing coverage varied by locus: about 629-640 donors for A, B, C, DRB1 and DQB1; approximately 500 for DQA1; about 570 for DPA1; approximately 470 for DPB1. In an earlier analysis of 587 of the donors, high-throughput TCR beta sequencing was used to judge whether each TCR beta V gene segment behaved as functional or pseudogenic. The later analysis used no new phenotypic data to find candidate immune exposures, relying instead on TCR beta sequences and their occurrence across donors. Among roughly 370 genotyped donors of the cohort, an average of about 240,000 unique TCR beta nucleotide sequences were sequenced per donor, about a sixth of them non-productive. The study profiled the T cell repertoires of around 700 subjects by immunosequencing and related them to cytomegalovirus serostatus. Every repertoire in the discovery cohort had been generated on one and the same sequencing platform. HLA typing included class I and class II loci at four-digit resolution. Along with the approximately 600-subject first cohort, a separate validation cohort of approximately 110 different subjects was used.

Sequences LNHNV (CDR1) and YYDKDF (CDR2) are obtained from the germline V gene (reference sequence). From the cysteine up to the phenylalanine, the CDR3 has a length of 15 residues. Only the CDR3 DNA stays, 45 bases, in frame from base 1. After removal of 6 bases from V and 2 bases from J, the junction retains 7 bases not matched to a gene. Libraries were built with the immunoSEQ multiplex PCR assay. A mixture of 60 forward primers for TCR Vbeta segments and 13 reverse primers for TCR Jbeta segments was used in the multiplex PCR. A multiplex PCR assay on genomic DNA amplified the CDR3 region of rearranged TCR beta genes. On the Illumina HiSeq System, the amplified TCR beta libraries were sequenced as 87-base-pair reads. From the authors' description of their analysis: A later analysis counted about 76 million unique TCR beta chains across the 700 or so repertoires, and approximately 11 million of these chains were shared by at least two donors. Raw reads were error-corrected and collapsed into unique sequences with a nearest-neighbor algorithm that merged closely related sequences to remove PCR and sequencing errors. Alignment of CDR3 sequences to IMGT reference sequences was used to assign V, D and J gene segments. For a sequence to be retained, a match of at least six nucleotides to both a V gene segment and a J gene segment was required. A rearrangement counted as productive if the CDR3 had no stop codons and remained in frame with V and J, and every other rearrangement counted as non-productive. CDR3 was defined by IMGT convention, running from the second conserved V-encoded cysteine to the conserved J-encoded phenylalanine. Sequences without an unambiguous match to a single V gene segment were excluded from the earlier analysis of almost 600 of the donors. In an earlier analysis of some 590 of the donors, V segments were called functional above 56.7% productive rearrangements and were called segregating when the between-donor standard deviation exceeded 5%. A statistical classification framework was built for diagnosing cytomegalovirus status from the catalog of TCR beta chain sequences. In a later analysis, TCR nucleotide sequences were compared against IMGT/GENE-DB human TR gene sequences so that V and J genes could be assigned. Using the TCRdist pipeline, a later analysis assigned CDR3 sequences along with most-parsimonious VDJ recombination scenarios. In a later analysis, each TCR beta chain was defined by its CDR3 amino acid sequence together with its V-gene family, and reads without a unique V-gene family were excluded. As a way to deal with suspected cross-contamination and a sequencing artifact, a later analysis dropped roughly 620 nucleotide sequences that were highly shared and had low generation probability. For each public chain, a later analysis derived a clonal expansion index from normalized ranks of inferred template counts within each repertoire. In a later analysis, generation probabilities were computed using a VDJ recombination model fitted to out-of-frame rearrangements, and the results were checked against IGoR. Hypergeometric tests were used in a later analysis to score TCR-TCR, TCR-HLA and TCR-CMV co-occurrence, with a repertoire-size bias correction applied to the TCR pairs. To estimate false discovery rates, a later analysis permuted the HLA or CMV assignments 20 times. In a later analysis, co-occurring TCRs were grouped using DBSCAN, with TCRdist sequence similarity added in when clustering inside HLA-allele-positive subsets. Repertoires with fewer than 30,000 or more than 120,000 public chains, plus five repertoires with anomalous nucleotide sharing, were excluded from co-occurrence clustering. The table comes from immuneACCESS by way of TCRdb, which keeps in-frame sequences with V and J called. Part of the clones is missing from these tables; in studies checked, under half for an unresolved V gene and the rest for unknown reasons. For V, J and clone size, that table is used; D and trimming come from the DNA. The sample yields fewer than 200,000 clones; about four fifths were counted once. Together, the top ten hold more than 1.5% of the sample.

In total, approximately 690 healthy bone marrow donors made up the cohort. At the time of sampling, all cohort members were nominally healthy, though unrecorded immune exposures were likely present. The donor tested CMV seropositive, placing the donor among the 310 or so seropositive members of the cohort. A peripheral blood sample was provided by each donor, and peripheral blood mononuclear cells were used for TCR beta sequencing. The Qiagen DNeasy Blood Extraction Kit was used to extract genomic DNA from the blood cell samples. Paper-wide results and their limitations: Sequencing depth was assumed to be roughly uniform across donors in the presence/absence analyses, though that assumption may not hold. When HLA alleles, especially DR and DQ, strongly co-occurred, TCR associations were difficult to assign to individual alleles. V-gene and J-gene trimming of TCR beta chains was associated with a missense DCLRE1C variant in a later genetic analysis, and the association was replicated in an independent cohort. Some IMGT-functional V segments, including TRBV6-2 and TRBV6-3, could not be distinguished by the 87-base-pair reads and were therefore excluded. Because counts were too low, about 17 rarely observed V segments, including chromosome 9 orphons, were excluded from the earlier analysis of around 590 of the donors. This cohort had only TCR beta chains sequenced, and the lack of alpha or paired-chain data limited which features could be detected. At a false discovery rate of 0.05, a later analysis linked some 18,000 TCR beta sequences to specific HLA alleles. A further reported finding was that TCR beta sequences accurately predicted the HLA-A and HLA-B alleles for most subjects in the first cohort. CMV serostatus was the only immune exposure information available for the cohort. Most CMV-associated TCR beta chains appeared to be HLA-restricted in a later analysis, and the HLA associations seemed to be driven largely by CMV exposure. Correlated functional status among segregating V segments might reflect linkage disequilibrium, but an unknown experimental factor could not be ruled out. In a later analysis, HLA-associated TCR beta chains showed more clonal expansion and lower generation probabilities than non-associated chains that were equally common. A later genetic analysis reported fewer N-insertions in productive TCRs among donors in an Asian-associated ancestry cluster than the 666-donor mean. Across donors, most TCR sequences were observed very rarely, whereas some public TCRs were present in many individuals. According to a later analysis, parvovirus B19, influenza, CMV and Epstein-Barr virus appeared linked to several top co-occurrence clusters. A group of highly shared sequence variants was considered likely to be a technical artifact of the sequencing pipeline. Three of the identified cytomegalovirus-associated TCR beta chains were confirmed in vitro to be specific for cytomegalovirus antigens. Broadly in line with IMGT annotations, most TCR beta V segments showed up in productive rearrangements about 87% or about 30% of the time in an earlier analysis of several hundred of the donors. HLA typing was unavailable for some donors at each locus, so association tests used only the typed subset. It was suggested by the authors that the approach could potentially be generalized to other disease states and immunological phenotypes. The study gave a list of some 150 TCR beta chains associated with cytomegalovirus. Cytomegalovirus status was reported to be diagnosed by the classifier with high specificity and sensitivity in both the original and validation cohorts. In a later analysis, TCR association rates were found to vary across HLA loci, with the most associated TCRs seen for DRB1 alleles and the fewest for HLA-C alleles.

Regarding this clone: The clone's antigen remains unknown. Qualities for individual bases were not recorded, and no much larger clone is one base off.

The chain joins TRBV15 to TRBJ2-1; 7 nucleotides in the junction match TRBD1. The sequence came from a man aged 40-49 years in good health and CMV-seropositive. The sequencing sample was made of PBMCs. The CDR3 sequence is CATRLQGTTYNEQFF. In nucleotides, the sequence is TGTGCCACCAGGTTACAGGGGACCACCTACAATGAGCAGTTCTTC.